The 4 T cell receptor beta chains presented below share a single source sample, sequenced in a study of blood T cell repertoires in COVID-19. TCRdb's table, derived via immunoSEQ multiplex PCR, lists solely in-frame clones and lacks some. The sample consists of over 130,000 clones, roughly 76% of them appearing once. Source material: peripheral blood. Source of these receptors: a woman in her forties or fifties with active or convalescent COVID-19.

The chain is built from TRBV5-5 and TRBJ2-7, with TRBD1 matching over 8 bases. Germline V CDR1 and CDR2: SGHKS, YYEKEE (reference sequence). Trimming at V came to 0 bases and at J to 5 bases, leaving 4 bases not matched to a gene. The CDR3 is 14 amino acids. The CDR3 nucleotides read TGTGCCAGCAGCTTGGTAGCAGGGGGCAACGAGCAGTACTTC. Protein: CASSLVAGGNEQYF. The full variable domain, rest sourced from reference TRBV5-5 and TRBJ2-7, is DAGVTQSPTHLIKTRGQQVTLRCSPISGHKSVSWYQQVLGQGPQFIFQYYEKEERGRGNFPDRFSARQFPNYSSELNVNALLLGDSALYLCASSLVAGGNEQYFGPGTRLTVT.

This chain joins TRBV18 and TRBJ1-5; D not resolved. Per the germline V gene, CDR1 is KGHSH and CDR2 is LQKENI. The CDR3 length is 13 residues. V was clipped by 2 bases and J by 6 bases, with 8 bases between them. CDR3: CASSPGRGQPQHF. DNA of the CDR3: TGTGCCAGCTCACCAGGTCGGGGTCAGCCCCAGCATTTT.

The sample holds one count of this clone. The rearrangement joins TRBV6-6 to TRBJ2-7; perhaps TRBD2 as D (7 bases). Germline V gene lookup returns CDR1 MNHNY and CDR2 SVGAGI (reference sequence). Deletions cut 5 bases from V and 1 base from J, with 18 bases between. This CDR3 comprises 16 residues. CDR3 coding DNA: TGTGCCAGCAGTCGATCCTTAGGGGGGGAGTCCTACGAGCAGTACTTC. The encoded protein is CASSRSLGGESYEQYF.

The chain carries TRBV11-1 and TRBJ1-2, with D maybe TRBD1 (6 bases). Trimming removed 0 bases at V and 8 bases at J, with 16 bases between. The length of the CDR3 is 15 residues. The germline gives CDR1 SGHAT, CDR2 FQDESV (reference sequence). This chain's CDR3 is CASSLASQGRAGYTF. The DNA of the CDR3 is TGTGCCAGCAGCTTAGCCTCACAGGGAAGGGCCGGCTACACCTTC. The variable domain in full, completed from reference TRBV11-1 and TRBJ1-2, reads EAEVAQSPRYKITEKSQAVAFWCDPISGHATLYWYRQILGQGPELLVQFQDESVVDDSQLPKDRFSAERLKGVDSTLKIQPAELGDSAMYLCASSLASQGRAGYTFGSGTRLTVV.